This TCR beta chain came from a study of monozygotic twins with inflammatory bowel disease. Whole-study results and caveats: Concordance status among twins (concordant versus discordant) showed no link to repertoire similarity, possibly from limited power.

Comment on this clonotype: Its specificity is not known.

Every donor provided one blood sample measuring about 2.3 ml. UMIs containing a 6-nucleotide sample barcode were added via template switching. For both chains, the TCRalpha and TCRbeta cDNA went through two nested PCRs of around 15 and 10 cycles. TCRdb reanalyzed the 5' RACE reads and collapses them to one entry per CDR3 protein, without DNA. This table lists tens of thousands of distinct CDR3 sequences. Sequenced input: blood. This TCR was recovered from a human donor with ulcerative colitis or Crohn's disease, or a healthy co-twin of an affected twin (not recorded which).

The CDR3 here is CASSLRSSGGGPNGQFF. V usage is TRBV27 and J usage is TRBJ2-1; lacking DNA, the TRBD2 call made by TCRdb goes unchecked. The CDR3 has 17 residues. The V gene's germline CDR1 is MNHEY and CDR2 SMNVEV (reference sequence).